The 2 T cell receptor beta chains presented below share a single source sample, sequenced in a study of PD-L1 blockade in urothelial cancer. Method: immunoSEQ multiplex PCR; TCRdb's copy keeps in-frame clones and lacks some. The sample holds 35,000 to 45,000 clones, 80% to 90% seen once. Time point in this sample: peripheral blood 6 weeks after treatment start. The sequenced sample was PBMCs, obtained around atezolizumab (anti-PD-L1) treatment. These receptors came from a man between 65 and 85 years old with urothelial cancer.

The V gene is TRBV29-1, the J gene TRBJ2-7, with 8 bases lining up with TRBD1. Germline V lookup: CDR1 SQVTM, CDR2 ANQGSEA. The V segment lost 5 bases and the J segment 3 bases; nucleotides outside the gene matches: 6. The CDR3 has 13 amino acids. CDR3 sequence reads: CSVRQGPLYEQYF. CDR3 nucleotides: TGCAGCGTTCGACAGGGGCCCCTCTACGAGCAGTACTTC.

The chain employs TRBV6-1 and TRBJ1-2; the D gene is possibly TRBD1 (5 bases). Germline V lookup: CDR1 MNHNS, CDR2 SASEGT. Trimming took off 3 bases at V and 7 bases at J, with 12 bases between the two ends. The CDR3 loop spans 13 amino acids. CDR3 residues: CASSDSRVGGYTF. DNA of the CDR3: TGTGCCAGCAGTGATAGCAGGGTTGGTGGCTACACCTTC.